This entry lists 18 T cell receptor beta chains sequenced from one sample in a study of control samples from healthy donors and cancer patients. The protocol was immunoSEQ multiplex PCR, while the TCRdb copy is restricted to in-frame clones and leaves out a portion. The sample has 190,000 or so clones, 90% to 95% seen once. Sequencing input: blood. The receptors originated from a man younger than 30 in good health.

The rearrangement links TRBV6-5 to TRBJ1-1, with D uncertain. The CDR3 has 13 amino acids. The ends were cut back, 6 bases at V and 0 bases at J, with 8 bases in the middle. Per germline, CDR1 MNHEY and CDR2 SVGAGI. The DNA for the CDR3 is TGTGCCAGCAGGTCGTCGCTGAACACTGAAGCTTTCTTT. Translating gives CASRSSLNTEAFF.

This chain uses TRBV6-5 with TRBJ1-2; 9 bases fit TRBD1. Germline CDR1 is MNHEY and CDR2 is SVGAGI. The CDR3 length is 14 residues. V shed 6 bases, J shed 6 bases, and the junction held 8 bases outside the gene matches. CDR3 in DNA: TGTGCCAGCAGCCTTTCGGGACAGGGCGATGGCTACACCTTC. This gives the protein CASSLSGQGDGYTF.

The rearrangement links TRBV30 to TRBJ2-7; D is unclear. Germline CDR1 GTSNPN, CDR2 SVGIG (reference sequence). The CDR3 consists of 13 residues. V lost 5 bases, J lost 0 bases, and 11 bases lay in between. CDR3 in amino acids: CAWGRGFSYEQYF. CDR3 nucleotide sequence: TGTGCCTGGGGAAGAGGCTTCTCCTACGAGCAGTACTTC.

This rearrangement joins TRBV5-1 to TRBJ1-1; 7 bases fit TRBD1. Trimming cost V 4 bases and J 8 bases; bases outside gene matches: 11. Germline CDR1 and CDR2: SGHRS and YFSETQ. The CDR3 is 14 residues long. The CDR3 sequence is CASSAGQVRAEAFF. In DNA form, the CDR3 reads TGCGCCAGCAGCGCTGGACAGGTACGGGCCGAAGCTTTCTTT.

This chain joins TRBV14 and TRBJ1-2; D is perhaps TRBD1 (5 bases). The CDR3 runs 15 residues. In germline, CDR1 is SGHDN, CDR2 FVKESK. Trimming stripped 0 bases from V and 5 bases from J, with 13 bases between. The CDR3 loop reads CASSQDRQRGYGYTF. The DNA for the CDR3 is TGTGCCAGCAGCCAAGATAGACAGCGTGGATATGGCTACACCTTC.

DNA for the CDR3: TGTGCCAGCAGTCTCGCGGGCAGGGCAGACTCACCCCTCCACTTT. This codes for CASSLAGRADSPLHF. This chain links TRBV27 with TRBJ1-6; tentatively, D is TRBD1 (5 bases). The CDR3 runs to 15 residues. Trimming took off 5 bases at V and 10 bases at J, with 18 bases between the two ends. Germline CDR1 MNHEY, CDR2 SMNVEV (reference sequence).

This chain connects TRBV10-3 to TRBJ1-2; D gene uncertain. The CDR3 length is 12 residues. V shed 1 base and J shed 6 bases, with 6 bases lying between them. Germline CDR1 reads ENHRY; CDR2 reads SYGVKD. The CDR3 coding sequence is TGTGCCATCAGTGAGTTCCGCGATGGCTACACCTTC. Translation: CAISEFRDGYTF.

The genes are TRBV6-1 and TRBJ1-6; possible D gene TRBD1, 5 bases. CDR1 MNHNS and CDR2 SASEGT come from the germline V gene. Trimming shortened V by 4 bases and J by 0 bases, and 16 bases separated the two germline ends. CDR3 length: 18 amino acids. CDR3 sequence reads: CASSVRDGLSSYNSPLHF. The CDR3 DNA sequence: TGTGCCAGCAGTGTACGGGACGGTCTAAGCTCCTATAATTCACCCCTCCACTTT.

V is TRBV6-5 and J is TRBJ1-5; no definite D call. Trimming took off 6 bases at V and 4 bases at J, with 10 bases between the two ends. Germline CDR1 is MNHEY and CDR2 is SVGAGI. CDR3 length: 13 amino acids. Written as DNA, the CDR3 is TGTGCCAGCAGCGTGCGGAGGAATCAGCCCCAGCATTTT. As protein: CASSVRRNQPQHF.

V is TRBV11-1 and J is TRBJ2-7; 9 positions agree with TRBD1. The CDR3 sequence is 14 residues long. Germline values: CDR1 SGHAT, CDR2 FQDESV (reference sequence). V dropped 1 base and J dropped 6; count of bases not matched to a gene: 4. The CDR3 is CASSLEGTGIEQYF. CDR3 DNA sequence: TGTGCCAGCAGCTTAGAAGGGACAGGGATCGAGCAGTACTTC. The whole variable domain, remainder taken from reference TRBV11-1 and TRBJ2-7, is EAEVAQSPRYKITEKSQAVAFWCDPISGHATLYWYRQILGQGPELLVQFQDESVVDDSQLPKDRFSAERLKGVDSTLKIQPAELGDSAMYLCASSLEGTGIEQYFGPGTRLTVT.

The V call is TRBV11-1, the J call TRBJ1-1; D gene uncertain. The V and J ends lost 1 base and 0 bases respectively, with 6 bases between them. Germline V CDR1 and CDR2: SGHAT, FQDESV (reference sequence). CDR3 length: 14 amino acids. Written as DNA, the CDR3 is TGTGCCAGCAGCTTAGAACTGCTGAACACTGAAGCTTTCTTT. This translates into CASSLELLNTEAFF. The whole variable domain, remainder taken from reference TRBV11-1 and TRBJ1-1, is EAEVAQSPRYKITEKSQAVAFWCDPISGHATLYWYRQILGQGPELLVQFQDESVVDDSQLPKDRFSAERLKGVDSTLKIQPAELGDSAMYLCASSLELLNTEAFFGQGTRLTVV.

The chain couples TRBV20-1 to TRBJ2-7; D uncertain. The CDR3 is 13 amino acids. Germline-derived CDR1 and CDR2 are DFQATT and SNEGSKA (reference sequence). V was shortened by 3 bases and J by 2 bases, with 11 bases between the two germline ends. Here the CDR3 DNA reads TGCAGTGCTAGTAAGGCAGACCCCTACGAGCAGTACTTC. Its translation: CSASKADPYEQYF.

The CDR3 is CASSVGWDRYSGNTIYF. DNA of the CDR3: TGTGCCAGCAGCGTAGGGTGGGACCGTTACTCTGGAAACACCATATATTTT. The chain has TRBV9 and TRBJ1-3; the D gene is possibly TRBD1 (5 bases). Trimming stripped 0 bases from V and 0 bases from J, with 13 bases between. Germline loops: CDR1 SGDLS, CDR2 YYNGEE. The CDR3 consists of 17 residues.

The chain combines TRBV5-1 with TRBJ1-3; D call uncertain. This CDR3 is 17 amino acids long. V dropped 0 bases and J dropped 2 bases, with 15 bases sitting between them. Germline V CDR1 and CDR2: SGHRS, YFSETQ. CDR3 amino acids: CASSLANPPAAGNTIYF. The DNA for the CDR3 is TGCGCCAGCAGCTTGGCCAATCCTCCGGCGGCTGGAAACACCATATATTTT.

The CDR3 DNA is TGTGCCAGCAGCCAAGTCCTGGGCGGGGGGGCATTTAACAATGAGCAGTTCTTC. Translated, it gives CASSQVLGGGAFNNEQFF. The chain couples TRBV3-1 (or the pseudogene TRBV3-2) to TRBJ2-1; 9 bases line up with TRBD2. This CDR3 contains 18 residues. The germline gives CDR1 LGHDT, CDR2 YNNKEL (reference sequence). V shed 1 base, J shed 5 bases, and the junction held 12 bases outside the gene matches.

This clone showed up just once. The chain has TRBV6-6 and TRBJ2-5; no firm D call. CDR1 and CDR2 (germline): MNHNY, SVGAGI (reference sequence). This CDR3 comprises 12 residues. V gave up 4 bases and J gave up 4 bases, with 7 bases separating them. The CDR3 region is CASSFTLETQYF. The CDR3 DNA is TGTGCCAGCAGTTTCACCCTAGAGACCCAGTACTTC.

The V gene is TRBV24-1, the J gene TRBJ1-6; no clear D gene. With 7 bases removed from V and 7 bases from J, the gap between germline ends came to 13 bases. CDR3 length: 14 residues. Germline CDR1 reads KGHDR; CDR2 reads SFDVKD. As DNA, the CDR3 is TGTGCCACCAGAGACAAAAACGAGAATTCACCCCTCCACTTT. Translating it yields CATRDKNENSPLHF.

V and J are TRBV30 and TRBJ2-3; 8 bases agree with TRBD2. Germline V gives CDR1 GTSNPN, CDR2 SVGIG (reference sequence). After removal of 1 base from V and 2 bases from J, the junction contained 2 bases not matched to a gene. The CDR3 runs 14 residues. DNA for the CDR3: TGTGCCTGGAGTGCGGGGGGGGCCACAGATACGCAGTATTTT. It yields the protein CAWSAGGATDTQYF. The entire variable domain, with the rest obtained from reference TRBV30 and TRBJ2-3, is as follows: SQTIHQWPATLVQPVGSPLSLECTVEGTSNPNLYWYRQAAGRGLQLLFYSVGIGQISSEVPQNLSASRPQDRQFILSSKKLLLSDSGFYLCAWSAGGATDTQYFGPGTRLTVL.